One and the same sample provided the 23 T cell receptor beta chains below, sequenced in a study of T-cell reconstitution after alpha-beta-depleted transplantation in children. Unique molecular identifiers featured in how the TCRbeta library was prepared. TCRdb independently ran MiXCR on the PCR reads; one entry per CDR3 protein. This table has about 360,000 distinct CDR3 sequences, about an eighth appearing once. The input for sequencing was PBMCs, taken from the stem cell graft. The source is a human donor who donated a stem cell graft to a child with Fanconi anemia.

The chain has TRBV6-5 and TRBJ1-1; D gene unclear. Germline CDR1 reads MNHEY; CDR2 reads SVGAGI. The CDR3 totals 15 residues. Trimming left V 2 bases short and J 0 bases short, with 10 bases between. As DNA, the CDR3 is TGTGCCAGCAGTTACAGGGAAACACTGAACACTGAAGCTTTCTTT. Its translation is CASSYRETLNTEAFF.

This clonotype turned up a few times. The chain employs TRBV28 and TRBJ1-2, with 8 bases matching TRBD1. V trimming: 9 bases; J trimming: 0 bases; junction bases outside the gene matches: 6. The CDR3 totals 14 residues. Germline values: CDR1 MDHEN, CDR2 SYDVKM. Here the CDR3 DNA reads TGTGCCAGTCTCGGGACAGGATCTAACTATGGCTACACCTTC. It codes for CASLGTGSNYGYTF.

This chain uses TRBV5-1 with TRBJ1-5; D not resolved. CDR3 length: 13 amino acids. The germline gives CDR1 SGHRS, CDR2 YFSETQ. Trimming shortened V by 4 bases and J by 6 bases, and 11 bases separated the two germline ends. CDR3 loop: CASSPDGSQPQHF. The CDR3 DNA sequence: TGCGCCAGCAGCCCCGACGGAAGTCAGCCCCAGCATTTT.

This clonotype was detected only a few times. The DNA of the CDR3 is TGTGCCAGCTCCCCTGGATCCGGGACAGGGGAGCTGTTTTTT. This encodes CASSPGSGTGELFF. This rearrangement joins TRBV7-3 to TRBJ2-2; a weak D match, TRBD1 (6 bases). V was clipped by 8 bases and J by 8 bases, with 18 bases between them. The CDR3 has 14 residues. Germline CDR1 is SGHTA and CDR2 is FQGTGA.

This clonotype was seen only a few times. The J gene is TRBJ2-5, the V gene TRBV7-2, with 10 bases fitting TRBD2. Looked up from germline, CDR1 is SGHTA and CDR2 is FQGNSA. V was pared by 0 bases and J by 1 base, with 2 bases of the junction left unmatched. This CDR3 has 16 amino acids. This CDR3 reads CASSLATSGAQETQYF. The CDR3 coding sequence is TGTGCCAGCAGCTTAGCTACTAGCGGGGCCCAAGAGACCCAGTACTTC.

The sample holds a few counts of this clonotype. The V and J genes are TRBV7-9 and TRBJ2-3, with D tentatively TRBD2 (6 bases). The CDR3 sequence is 15 residues long. From germline, CDR1 is SEHNR and CDR2 FQNEAQ (reference sequence). V dropped 5 bases and J dropped 1 base, with 13 bases sitting between them. The CDR3 region is CASSLPGGGTDTQYF. CDR3 DNA sequence: TGTGCCAGCAGCCTCCCGGGCGGGGGCACAGATACGCAGTATTTT.

About this clonotype itself: Given a much more abundant clone one base away, this may be a read error. Because it lacks the conserved phenylalanine or tryptophan at the end, this CDR3 is likely a read error. The chain carries TRBV9 and TRBJ2-3; perhaps TRBD1 as D (6 bases). The CDR3 spans 14 residues. Germline V gives CDR1 SGDLS, CDR2 YYNGEE. Trimming left V 5 bases short and J 4 bases short, with 14 bases between. CDR3 region: CASSQGQRPDTQYS. In DNA, the CDR3 is TGTGCCAGCAGTCAAGGACAGCGTCCAGATACGCAGTATTCT.

This clonotype was counted at least ten times. V usage is TRBV20-1 and J usage is TRBJ2-5; D is possibly TRBD2 (6 bases). V gave up 6 bases and J gave up 4 bases, with 18 bases separating them. The CDR3 spans 14 residues. Germline lookup yields CDR1 DFQATT and CDR2 SNEGSKA (reference sequence). CDR3 region: CSALLSVGGETQYF. In nucleotides, the CDR3 is TGCAGTGCGCTGTTGTCAGTGGGGGGAGAGACCCAGTACTTC.

This clonotype has ten or more counts. J is TRBJ2-3 and V is TRBV12-3 or TRBV12-4, with 13 bases that match TRBD2. The V segment lost 6 bases and the J segment 2 bases; nucleotides outside the gene matches: 5. The CDR3 totals 16 residues. The CDR3 nucleotides are TGTGCCAGCAGCCGGGGACTAGCGGGGAACACAGATACGCAGTATTTT. As protein: CASSRGLAGNTDTQYF.

This clonotype was observed a few times. V and J are TRBV6-6 and TRBJ1-6; D is ambiguous. Germline V gene lookup returns CDR1 MNHNY and CDR2 SVGAGI (reference sequence). The V end was cut by 5 bases, the J end by 11 bases, with 10 bases between. This CDR3 contains 12 residues. CDR3 DNA: TGTGCCAGCAGTCTCTCCGTGCCACCCCTCCACTTT. Translation: CASSLSVPPLHF.

V usage is TRBV29-1 and J usage is TRBJ1-1; D call uncertain. V dropped 5 bases and J dropped 0 bases, with 10 bases sitting between them. Germline V gene lookup returns CDR1 SQVTM and CDR2 ANQGSEA. The CDR3 is 13 amino acids. The CDR3 region has the DNA TGCAGCGTTAAGGGAGGGTTGAACACTGAAGCTTTCTTT. This encodes CSVKGGLNTEAFF.

This clonotype was seen a few times. The rearrangement joins TRBV7-6 to TRBJ2-5; a weak D match, TRBD1 (5 bases). This CDR3 has 15 amino acids. The V gene's germline CDR1 is SGHVS and CDR2 FNYEAQ. V lost 5 bases and J 3 bases, leaving 16 bases between the germline ends. CDR3 protein: CASSPQVGSEETQYF. In nucleotides, the CDR3 is TGTGCCAGCAGCCCACAGGTTGGGTCGGAAGAGACCCAGTACTTC.

The sample holds a few counts of this clonotype. The V and J genes are TRBV4-2 and TRBJ1-1; D not resolved. Germline loops: CDR1 LGHNA, CDR2 YNFKEQ. The ends were cut back, 1 base at V and 5 bases at J, with 11 bases in the middle. CDR3 length equals 14 residues. The CDR3 loop is CASSQGALETEAFF. The DNA of the CDR3 is TGTGCCAGCAGCCAAGGGGCTCTGGAGACTGAAGCTTTCTTT.

This clonotype has ten or more counts. The chain is built from TRBV20-1 and TRBJ1-3; D may be TRBD1 (5 bases). Germline V lookup: CDR1 DFQATT, CDR2 SNEGSKA (reference sequence). Trimming removed 0 bases at V and 3 bases at J, with 12 bases between. The CDR3 runs 15 residues. The DNA of the CDR3 is TGCAGTGCTAGAGATCTTCGGGGGTATGGAAACACCATATATTTT. Its translation is CSARDLRGYGNTIYF.

This clonotype appeared once. This chain connects TRBV6-2 or TRBV6-3 to TRBJ2-6; 7 bases match TRBD1. V shed 6 bases and J 4 bases; nucleotides not matched to a gene: 9. This CDR3 region has 16 residues. Germline CDR1 and CDR2: MNHEY and SVGEGT. This chain's CDR3 is CASSQLRGRGANVLTF. In DNA, the CDR3 is TGTGCCAGCAGCCAGCTGAGGGGGCGAGGGGCCAACGTCCTGACTTTC.

Ten or more counts support this clonotype. CDR3 protein: CASSSGQGYEQYF. The CDR3 DNA reads as TGTGCCAGCAGCTCGGGACAGGGATACGAGCAGTACTTC. V usage is TRBV11-1 and J usage is TRBJ2-7; TRBD1 agrees at 9 bases. J lost 4 bases, V lost 4 bases, and 2 bases had no gene match. This CDR3 spans 13 amino acids. Looked up from germline, CDR1 is SGHAT and CDR2 is FQDESV (reference sequence).

The chain carries TRBV27 and TRBJ2-5, with D tentatively TRBD1 or TRBD2 (5 bases each). Germline V gene data show CDR1 as MNHEY and CDR2 as SMNVEV (reference sequence). Trimming pared 5 bases from V and 5 bases from J, leaving 15 bases between. The CDR3 consists of 14 residues. The CDR3: CASSPDSWGETQYF. For the CDR3, the DNA is TGTGCCAGCAGTCCAGATTCCTGGGGGGAGACCCAGTACTTC.

This clonotype was observed at least ten times. The rearrangement uses TRBV12-3 or TRBV12-4 and TRBJ1-1, with TRBD1 as a possible D gene (5 bases). The CDR3 consists of 13 residues. Trimming left V 5 bases short and J 3 bases short, with 10 bases between. CDR3 DNA: TGTGCCAGCAGTATTAGGGGCGACACTGAAGCTTTCTTT. Translation: CASSIRGDTEAFF.

This clonotype was picked up many times. The J gene is TRBJ1-3, the V gene TRBV9, with 10 bases aligning to TRBD1. Germline V gene lookup returns CDR1 SGDLS and CDR2 YYNGEE. V was pared by 1 base and J by 3 bases, with 16 bases of the junction left unmatched. This CDR3 spans 20 amino acids. CDR3 residues: CASSVYDFTGTGESGNTIYF. The CDR3 nucleotides are TGTGCCAGCAGCGTATACGATTTCACCGGGACAGGGGAGAGTGGAAACACCATATATTTT.

This clonotype came up many times. The chain combines TRBV5-1 with TRBJ2-7; TRBD2 might be the D (7 bases). Trimming stripped 4 bases from V and 7 bases from J, with 21 bases between. This CDR3 region has 15 residues. Looked up from germline, CDR1 is SGHRS and CDR2 is YFSETQ. The CDR3 loop is CASSTLGGGQEEQYF. CDR3 nucleotide sequence: TGCGCCAGCAGCACCCTAGGGGGGGGCCAAGAGGAGCAGTACTTC.

This clonotype has a count of ten or more. The J gene is TRBJ2-7, the V gene TRBV28; TRBD1 matches 8 bases. The germline V gene encodes CDR1 MDHEN and CDR2 SYDVKM. J lost 3 bases, V lost 5 bases, and 3 bases had no gene match. There are 13 residues in the CDR3. This chain's CDR3 is CASSTGGNYEQYV. Written as DNA, the CDR3 is TGTGCCAGCAGTACAGGGGGGAACTACGAGCAGTACGTC.

This clonotype was recorded at least ten times. The genes are TRBV5-1 and TRBJ2-7; perhaps TRBD1 as D (5 bases). V lost 0 bases and J 4 bases, leaving 11 bases between the germline ends. There are 14 residues in the CDR3. The germline gives CDR1 SGHRS, CDR2 YFSETQ. CDR3 nucleotides: TGCGCCAGCAGCTTGGCCGGACAAGGATACGAGCAGTACTTC. Translated, it gives CASSLAGQGYEQYF.

In its sample, this clonotype was seen many times. The chain is built from TRBV4-3 and TRBJ1-1; possibly TRBD1 for D (5 bases). Germline CDR1 LGHNA, CDR2 YSLEER. Trimming pared 3 bases from V and 1 base from J, leaving 9 bases between. CDR3 length: 14 residues. The CDR3 DNA reads as TGCGCCAGCAGCCAGCAGCAGGGGAACACTGAAGCTTTCTTT. Protein sequence: CASSQQQGNTEAFF.